This TCR beta chain was found in a study of spatial heterogeneity in lung cancer. The germline V gene encodes CDR1 MDHEN and CDR2 SYDVKM. The CDR3 is made up of 13 amino acids. V was shortened by 8 bases and J by 5 bases, with 14 bases between the two germline ends. The time point here: sample taken at primary tumor resection. Samples were obtained from some 70 donors, all untreated early-stage non-small cell lung cancer patients. Unique molecular identifiers tagged every individual TCR cDNA molecule. MiXCR was run by TCRdb on the 5' RACE reads, yielding one entry per CDR3 protein. The sample comprises approximately 49,000 distinct CDR3 sequences, less than 6% of which are singletons, and 11% rests with the top ten. This clonotype was seen many times.

This TCR derives from a male donor with early-stage non-small cell lung cancer. The source material was PBMCs, sampled at surgery. The chain carries TRBV28 and TRBJ2-3; D remains ambiguous. The CDR3 region has the DNA TGTGCCAGCGGTTCAGGAGCACGAGATACGCAGTATTTT. Its translation is CASGSGARDTQYF.